This TCR beta chain was profiled in a study of T cell responses to AZD1222 COVID-19 vaccine. Study conclusions and caveats: Breadth and depth of Spike-specific TCRs rose after two AZD1222 doses. Vaccine-associated CD4 TCRs spanned spike, dominant at 160-218 and 743-854. Unmutated variant regions are reportedly the target of nearly half of TCRs that are spike-specific.

The CDR3 sequence is 16 residues long. Trimming shortened V by 1 base and J by 0 bases, and 10 bases separated the two germline ends. Germline values: CDR1 MDHEN, CDR2 SYDVKM. Generated by immunoSEQ multiplex PCR, the TCRdb table keeps only in-frame clones and is missing some. In the table there are around 200,000 clones, 85% to 95% of which are singletons. This clone is a singleton in its sample. Antigen: not known. Sequencing used peripheral blood, obtained 28 days after the second AZD1222 dose. The rearrangement joins TRBV28 to TRBJ1-3, with D tentatively TRBD1 (5 bases). The source is an adult who received the AZD1222 COVID-19 vaccine. CDR3 DNA sequence: TGTGCCAGCAGTTTATTGGGGGTCGACTCTGGAAACACCATATATTTT. Translation gives CASSLLGVDSGNTIYF. The entire variable domain, with the rest obtained from reference TRBV28 and TRBJ1-3, is as follows: DVKVTQSSRYLVKRTGEKVFLECVQDMDHENMFWYRQDPGLGLRLIYFSYDVKMKEKGDIPEGYSVSREKKERFSLILESASTNQTSMYLCASSLLGVDSGNTIYFGEGSWLTVV.